The clone carrying this T cell receptor beta chain appeared many times. The antigen is unknown. With around 0.6 ug used per sample, the template was genomic DNA from bulk tumor. While surgery was under way, several biopsies spaced far apart were taken per primary tumor. Patients underwent curative surgery for untreated, newly diagnosed non-small cell lung cancer. The data were taken from a study of immune heterogeneity within non-small cell lung tumors. A multiplex PCR containing 32 V primers and 13 J primers was used to amplify TCR beta CDR3. One entry per CDR3 protein results from TCRdb running MiXCR on the multiplex PCR reads. Among roughly 5,400 distinct CDR3 sequences, more than 20% were seen once, and the ten largest hold 15% to 20%. Study conclusions and caveats: Identical dominant CDR3 beta clonotypes spanned tumor sites within a patient, beside site-unique high-frequency clones. Individual patients mostly differed in their high-frequency T-cell receptor beta clonotypes. For local T-cell clonality, the correlation with local tumor mutational burden was moderate but significant (R 0.3 to 0.35).

The source of this sequence is a man aged 60 to 75 with non-small cell lung cancer. The specimen sequenced was lung tumor tissue.

CDR3 nucleotides: TGCAGTGCTCCCACTTCCCATACTGATAATACTGAAGCTTTCTTT. It is translated as CSAPTSHTDNTEAFF. V usage is TRBV20-1 and J usage is TRBJ1-1; D call uncertain. Per the germline V gene, CDR1 is DFQATT and CDR2 is SNEGSKA (reference sequence). This CDR3 has 15 residues. V lost 5 bases to trimming and J lost 5 bases, with 21 bases between them.